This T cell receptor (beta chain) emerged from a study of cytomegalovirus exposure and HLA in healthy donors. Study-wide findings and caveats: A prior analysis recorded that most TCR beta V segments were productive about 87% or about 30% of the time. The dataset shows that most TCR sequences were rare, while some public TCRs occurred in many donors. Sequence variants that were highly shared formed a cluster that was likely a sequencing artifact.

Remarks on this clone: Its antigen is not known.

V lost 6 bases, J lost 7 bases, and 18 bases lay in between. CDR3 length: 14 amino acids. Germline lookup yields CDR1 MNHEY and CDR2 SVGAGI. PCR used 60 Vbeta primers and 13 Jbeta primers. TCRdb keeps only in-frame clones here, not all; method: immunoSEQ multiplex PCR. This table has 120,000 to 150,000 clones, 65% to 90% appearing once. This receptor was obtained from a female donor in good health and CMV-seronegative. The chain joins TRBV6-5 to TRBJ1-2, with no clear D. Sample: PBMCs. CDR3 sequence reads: CASSPSRRTGGYTF. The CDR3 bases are TGTGCCAGCAGCCCCTCCAGGAGGACGGGTGGCTACACCTTC.